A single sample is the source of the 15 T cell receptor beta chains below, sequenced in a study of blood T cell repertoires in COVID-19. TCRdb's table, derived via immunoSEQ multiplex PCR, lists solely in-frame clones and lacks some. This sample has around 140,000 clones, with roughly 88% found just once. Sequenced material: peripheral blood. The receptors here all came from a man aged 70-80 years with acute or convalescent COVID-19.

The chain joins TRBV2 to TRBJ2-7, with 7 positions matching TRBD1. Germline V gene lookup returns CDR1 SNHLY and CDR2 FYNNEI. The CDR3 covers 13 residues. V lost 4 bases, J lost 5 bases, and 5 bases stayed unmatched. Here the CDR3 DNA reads TGTGCCAGCAGTGCGACAGGGCAAGACGAGCAGTACTTC. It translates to CASSATGQDEQYF.

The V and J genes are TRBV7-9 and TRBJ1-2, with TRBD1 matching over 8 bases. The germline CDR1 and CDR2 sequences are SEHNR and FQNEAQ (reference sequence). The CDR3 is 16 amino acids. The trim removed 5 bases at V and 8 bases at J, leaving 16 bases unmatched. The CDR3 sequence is CASSLRTGTESGGYTF. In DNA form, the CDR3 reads TGTGCCAGCAGCCTGAGGACAGGGACTGAGTCTGGAGGCTACACCTTC.

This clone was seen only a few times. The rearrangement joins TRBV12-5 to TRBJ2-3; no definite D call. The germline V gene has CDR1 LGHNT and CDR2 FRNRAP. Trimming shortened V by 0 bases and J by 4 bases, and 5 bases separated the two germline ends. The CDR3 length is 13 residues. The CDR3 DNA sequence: TGTGCTAGTGGTTTGGTAGGAGCAGATACGCAGTATTTT. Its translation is CASGLVGADTQYF.

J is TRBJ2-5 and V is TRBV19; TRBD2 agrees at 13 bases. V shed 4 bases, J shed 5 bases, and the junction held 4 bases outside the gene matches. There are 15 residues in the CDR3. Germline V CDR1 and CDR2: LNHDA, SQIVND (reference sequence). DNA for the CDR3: TGTGCCAGTAGTACCCGGACTAGCGGGAGTGAGACCCAGTACTTC. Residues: CASSTRTSGSETQYF.

CDR3 nucleotide sequence: TGTGCCAGCAGCCTGAGTTCCTCGGACAGGGTCTCCTACGAGCAGTACTTC. It encodes CASSLSSSDRVSYEQYF. The J gene is TRBJ2-7, the V gene TRBV5-6, with 8 bases matching TRBD1. CDR1 and CDR2 from the germline V gene are SGHDT and YYEEEE. The CDR3 spans 17 residues. V was pared by 4 bases and J by 0 bases, with 12 bases of the junction left unmatched.

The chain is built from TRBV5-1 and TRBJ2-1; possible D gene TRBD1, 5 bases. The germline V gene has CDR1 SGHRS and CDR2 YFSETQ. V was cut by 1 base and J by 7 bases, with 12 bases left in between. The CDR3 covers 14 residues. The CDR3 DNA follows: TGCGCCAGCAGCTTGAGCAGGGTTGCGAATGAGCAGTTCTTC. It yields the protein CASSLSRVANEQFF.

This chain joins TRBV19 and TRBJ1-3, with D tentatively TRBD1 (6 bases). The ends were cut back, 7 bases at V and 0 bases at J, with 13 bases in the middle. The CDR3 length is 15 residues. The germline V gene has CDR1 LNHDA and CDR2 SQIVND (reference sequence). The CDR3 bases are TGTGCCAGTACATTGGGGGCTTTCTCTGGAAACACCATATATTTT. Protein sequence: CASTLGAFSGNTIYF.

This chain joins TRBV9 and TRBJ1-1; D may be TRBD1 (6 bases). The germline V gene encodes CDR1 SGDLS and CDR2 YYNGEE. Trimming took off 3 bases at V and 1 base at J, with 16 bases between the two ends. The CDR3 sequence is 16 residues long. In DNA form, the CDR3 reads TGTGCCAGCAGCGCCATGTCGGGGACATCGAACACTGAAGCTTTCTTT. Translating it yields CASSAMSGTSNTEAFF.

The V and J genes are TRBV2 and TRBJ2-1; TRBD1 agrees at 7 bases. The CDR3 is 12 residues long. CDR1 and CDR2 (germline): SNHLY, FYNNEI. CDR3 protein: CETGSSYNEQFF. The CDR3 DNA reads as TGTGAGACAGGGAGCTCCTACAATGAGCAGTTCTTC. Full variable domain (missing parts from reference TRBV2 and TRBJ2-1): EPEVTQTPSHQVTQMGQEVILRCVPISNHLYFYWYRQILGQKVEFLVSFYNNEISEKSEIFDDQFSVERPDGSNFTLKIRSTKLEDSAMYFCETGSSYNEQFFGPGTRLTVL.

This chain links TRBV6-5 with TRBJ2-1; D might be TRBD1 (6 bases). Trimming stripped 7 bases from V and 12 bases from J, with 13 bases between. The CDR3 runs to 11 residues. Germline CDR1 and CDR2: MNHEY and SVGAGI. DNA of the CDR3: TGTGCCAGCAAGGACCGGGACACGCAGTTCTTC. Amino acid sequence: CASKDRDTQFF.

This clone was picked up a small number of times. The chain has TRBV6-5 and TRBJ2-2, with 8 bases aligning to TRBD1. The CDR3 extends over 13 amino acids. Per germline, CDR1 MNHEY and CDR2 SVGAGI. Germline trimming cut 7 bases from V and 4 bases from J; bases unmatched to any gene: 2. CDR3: CASNRGSTGELFF. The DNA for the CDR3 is TGTGCCAGCAACAGGGGGAGCACCGGGGAGCTGTTTTTT.

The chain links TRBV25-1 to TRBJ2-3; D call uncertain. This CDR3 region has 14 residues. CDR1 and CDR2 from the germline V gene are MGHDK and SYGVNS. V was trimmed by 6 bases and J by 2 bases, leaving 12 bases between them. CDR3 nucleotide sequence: TGTGCCAGCAGGGTCGGCGGAACCACAGATACGCAGTATTTT. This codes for CASRVGGTTDTQYF. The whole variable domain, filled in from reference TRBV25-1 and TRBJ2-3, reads EADIYQTPRYLVIGTGKKITLECSQTMGHDKMYWYQQDPGMELHLIHYSYGVNSTEKGDLSSESTVSRIRTEHFPLTLESARPSHTSQYLCASRVGGTTDTQYFGPGTRLTVL.

The CDR3 loop reads CASSIGLAGTYEQYF. The CDR3 DNA reads TGTGCCAGTAGTATAGGTCTAGCGGGAACCTACGAGCAGTACTTC. The chain carries TRBV19 and TRBJ2-7, with 9 positions matching TRBD2. The junction had 3 bases not matched to a gene; V was cut back by 1 base and J by 2 bases. Per the germline V gene, CDR1 is LNHDA and CDR2 is SQIVND (reference sequence). The CDR3 has 15 amino acids.

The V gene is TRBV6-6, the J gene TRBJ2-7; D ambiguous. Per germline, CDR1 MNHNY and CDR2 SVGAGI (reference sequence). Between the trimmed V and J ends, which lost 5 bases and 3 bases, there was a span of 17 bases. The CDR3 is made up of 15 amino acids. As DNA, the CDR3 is TGTGCCAGCAGTCCCCCGAGGCAGCCCTACTACGAGCAGTACTTC. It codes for CASSPPRQPYYEQYF.

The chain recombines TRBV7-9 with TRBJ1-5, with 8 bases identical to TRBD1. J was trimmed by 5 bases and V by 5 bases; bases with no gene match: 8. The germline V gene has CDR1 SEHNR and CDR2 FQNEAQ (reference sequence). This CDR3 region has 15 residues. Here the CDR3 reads CASSPIDRGHQPQHF. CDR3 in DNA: TGTGCCAGCAGCCCCATTGACAGGGGACATCAGCCCCAGCATTTT.